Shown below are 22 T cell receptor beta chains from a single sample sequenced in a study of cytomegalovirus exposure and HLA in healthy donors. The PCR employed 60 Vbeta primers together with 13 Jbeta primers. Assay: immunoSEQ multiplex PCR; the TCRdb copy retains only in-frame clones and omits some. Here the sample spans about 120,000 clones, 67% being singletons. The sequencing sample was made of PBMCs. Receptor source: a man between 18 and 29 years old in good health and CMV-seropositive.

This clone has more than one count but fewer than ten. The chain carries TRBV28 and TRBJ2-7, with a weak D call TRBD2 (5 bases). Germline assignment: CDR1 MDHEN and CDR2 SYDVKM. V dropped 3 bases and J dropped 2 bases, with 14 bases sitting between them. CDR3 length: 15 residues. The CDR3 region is CASSFRGPLTYEQYF. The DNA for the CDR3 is TGTGCCAGCAGTTTTAGAGGGCCCCTCACCTACGAGCAGTACTTC.

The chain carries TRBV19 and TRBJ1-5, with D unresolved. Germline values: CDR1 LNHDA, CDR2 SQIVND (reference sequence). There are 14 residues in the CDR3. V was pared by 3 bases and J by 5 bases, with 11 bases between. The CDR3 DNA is TGTGCCAGTAGTATGAAACATCTAGATCAGCCCCAGCATTTT. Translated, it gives CASSMKHLDQPQHF.

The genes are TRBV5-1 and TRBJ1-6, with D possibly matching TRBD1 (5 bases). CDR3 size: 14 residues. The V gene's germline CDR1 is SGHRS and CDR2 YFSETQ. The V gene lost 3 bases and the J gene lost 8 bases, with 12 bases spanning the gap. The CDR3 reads CASSSNPGDSPLHF. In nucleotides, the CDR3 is TGCGCCAGCAGCTCTAATCCGGGGGATTCACCCCTCCACTTT.

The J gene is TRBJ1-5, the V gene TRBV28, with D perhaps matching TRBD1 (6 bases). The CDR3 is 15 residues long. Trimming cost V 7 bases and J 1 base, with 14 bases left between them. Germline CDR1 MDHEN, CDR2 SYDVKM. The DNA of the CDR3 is TGTGCCAGCACCGAACAGGGCGTCAGCAATCAGCCCCAGCATTTT. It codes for CASTEQGVSNQPQHF.

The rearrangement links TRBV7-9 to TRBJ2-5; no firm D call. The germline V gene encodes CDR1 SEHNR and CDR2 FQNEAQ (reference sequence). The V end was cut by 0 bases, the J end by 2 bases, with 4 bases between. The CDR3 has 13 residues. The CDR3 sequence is CASSLAPQETQYF. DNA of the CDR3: TGTGCCAGCAGCTTAGCCCCGCAAGAGACCCAGTACTTC.

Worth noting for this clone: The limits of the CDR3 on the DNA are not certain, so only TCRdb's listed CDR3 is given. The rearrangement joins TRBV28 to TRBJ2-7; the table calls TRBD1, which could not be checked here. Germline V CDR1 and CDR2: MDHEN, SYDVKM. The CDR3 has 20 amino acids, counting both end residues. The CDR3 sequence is CASSLSVSRRDRVFWPEQYF.

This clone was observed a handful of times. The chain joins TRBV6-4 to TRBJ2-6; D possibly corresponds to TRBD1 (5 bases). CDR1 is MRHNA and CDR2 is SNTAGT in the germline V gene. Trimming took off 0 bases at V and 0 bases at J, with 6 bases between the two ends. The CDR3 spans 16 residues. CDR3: CASSDSDSSGANVLTF. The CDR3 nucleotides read TGTGCCAGCAGTGACTCTGACAGCTCTGGGGCCAACGTCCTGACTTTC.

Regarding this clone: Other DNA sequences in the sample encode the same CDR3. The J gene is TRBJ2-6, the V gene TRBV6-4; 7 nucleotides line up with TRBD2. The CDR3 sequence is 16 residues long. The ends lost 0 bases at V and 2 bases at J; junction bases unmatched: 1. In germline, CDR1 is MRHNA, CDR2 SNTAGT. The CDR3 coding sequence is TGTGCCAGCAGTGACTCGGGGGGGACTGGGGCCAACGTCCTGACTTTC. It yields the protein CASSDSGGTGANVLTF.

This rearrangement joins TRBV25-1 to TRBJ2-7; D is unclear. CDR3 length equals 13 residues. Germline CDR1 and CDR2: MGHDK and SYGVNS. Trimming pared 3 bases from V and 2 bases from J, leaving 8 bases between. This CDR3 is CASSDARTYEQYF. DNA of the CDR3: TGTGCCAGCAGTGATGCCAGGACCTACGAGCAGTACTTC.

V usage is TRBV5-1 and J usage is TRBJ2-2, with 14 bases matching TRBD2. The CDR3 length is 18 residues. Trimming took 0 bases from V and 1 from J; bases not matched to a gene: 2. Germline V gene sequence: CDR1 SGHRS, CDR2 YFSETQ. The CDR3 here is CASSLGLAGGQNTGELFF. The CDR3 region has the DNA TGCGCCAGCAGCTTGGGACTAGCGGGGGGGCAGAACACCGGGGAGCTGTTTTTT.

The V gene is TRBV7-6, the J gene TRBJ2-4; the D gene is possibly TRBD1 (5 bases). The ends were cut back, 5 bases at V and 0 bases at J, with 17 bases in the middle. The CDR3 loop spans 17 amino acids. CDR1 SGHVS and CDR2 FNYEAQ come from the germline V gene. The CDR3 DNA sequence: TGTGCCAGCAGCCGATTAACAGGTTCACTAGCCAAAAACATTCAGTACTTC. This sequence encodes CASSRLTGSLAKNIQYF.

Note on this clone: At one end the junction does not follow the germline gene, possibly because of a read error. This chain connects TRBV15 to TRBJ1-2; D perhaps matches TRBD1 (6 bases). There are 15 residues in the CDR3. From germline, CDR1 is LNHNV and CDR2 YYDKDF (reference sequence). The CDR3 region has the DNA TGTGCCACCAGCAGAGATTATGGACAGAACTATGGCTACCCCTTC. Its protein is CATSRDYGQNYGYPF.

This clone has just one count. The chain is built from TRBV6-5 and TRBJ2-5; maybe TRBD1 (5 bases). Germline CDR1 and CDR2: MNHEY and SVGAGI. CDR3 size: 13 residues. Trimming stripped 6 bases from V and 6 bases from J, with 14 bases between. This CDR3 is CASRPPGIQTQYF. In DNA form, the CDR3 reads TGTGCCAGCAGACCGCCAGGGATCCAGACCCAGTACTTC.

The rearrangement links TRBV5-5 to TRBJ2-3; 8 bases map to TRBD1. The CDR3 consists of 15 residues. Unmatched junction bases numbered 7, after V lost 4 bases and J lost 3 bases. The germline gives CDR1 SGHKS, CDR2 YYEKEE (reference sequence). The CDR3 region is CASSRRQGTTDTQYF. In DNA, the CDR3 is TGTGCCAGCAGCCGCAGACAGGGGACTACAGATACGCAGTATTTT.

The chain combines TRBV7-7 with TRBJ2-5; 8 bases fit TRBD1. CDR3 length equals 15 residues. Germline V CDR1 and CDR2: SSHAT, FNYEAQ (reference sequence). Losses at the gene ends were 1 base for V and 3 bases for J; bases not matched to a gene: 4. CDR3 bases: TGTGCCAGCAGCTTAGGGGGACAGGCGAAAGAGACCCAGTACTTC. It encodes CASSLGGQAKETQYF.

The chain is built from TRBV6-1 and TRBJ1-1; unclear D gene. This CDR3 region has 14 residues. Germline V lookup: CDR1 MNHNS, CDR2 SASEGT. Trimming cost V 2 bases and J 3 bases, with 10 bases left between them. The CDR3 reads CASSESAAYTEAFF. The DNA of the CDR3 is TGTGCCAGCAGTGAATCGGCGGCCTACACTGAAGCTTTCTTT.

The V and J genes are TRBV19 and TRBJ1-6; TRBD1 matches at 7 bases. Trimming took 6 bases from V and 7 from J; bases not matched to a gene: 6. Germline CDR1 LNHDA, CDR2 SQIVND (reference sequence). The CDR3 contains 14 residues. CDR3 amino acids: CASSSRQGNSPLHF. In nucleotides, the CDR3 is TGTGCCAGTAGCTCAAGACAGGGAAATTCACCCCTCCACTTT.

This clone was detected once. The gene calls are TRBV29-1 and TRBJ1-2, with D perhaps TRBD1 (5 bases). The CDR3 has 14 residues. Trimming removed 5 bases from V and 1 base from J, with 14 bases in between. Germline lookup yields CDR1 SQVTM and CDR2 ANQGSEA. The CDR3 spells CSVLGQGGNYGYTF. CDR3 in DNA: TGCAGCGTTTTGGGGCAGGGTGGTAACTATGGCTACACCTTC.

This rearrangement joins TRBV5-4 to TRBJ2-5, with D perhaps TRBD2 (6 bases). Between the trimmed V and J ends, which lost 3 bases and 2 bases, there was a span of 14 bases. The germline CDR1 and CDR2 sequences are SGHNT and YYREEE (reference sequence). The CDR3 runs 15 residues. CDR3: CASSSLREKQETQYF. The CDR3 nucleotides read TGTGCCAGCAGCTCCCTCCGGGAGAAACAAGAGACCCAGTACTTC.

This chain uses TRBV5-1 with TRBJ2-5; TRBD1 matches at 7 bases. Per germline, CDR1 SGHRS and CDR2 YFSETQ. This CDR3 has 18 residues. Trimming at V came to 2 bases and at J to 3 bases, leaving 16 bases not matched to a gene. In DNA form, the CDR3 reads TGCGCCAGCAGCTTACCACAGGGGCAGGAATTATCAAAAGAGACCCAGTACTTC. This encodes CASSLPQGQELSKETQYF.

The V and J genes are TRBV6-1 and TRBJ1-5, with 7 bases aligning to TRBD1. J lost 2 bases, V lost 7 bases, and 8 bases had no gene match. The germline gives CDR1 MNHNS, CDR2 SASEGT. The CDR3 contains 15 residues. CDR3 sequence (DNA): TGTGCCAGCAAGAGGGGGACAGACGGCAATCAGCCCCAGCATTTT. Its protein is CASKRGTDGNQPQHF.

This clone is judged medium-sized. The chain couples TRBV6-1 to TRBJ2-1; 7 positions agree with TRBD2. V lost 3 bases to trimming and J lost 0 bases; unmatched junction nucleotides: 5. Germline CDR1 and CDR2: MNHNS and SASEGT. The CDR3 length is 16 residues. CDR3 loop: CASSEDGGGSYNEQFF. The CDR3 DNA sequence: TGTGCCAGCAGTGAGGATGGGGGGGGCTCCTACAATGAGCAGTTCTTC.